A selection of T cell receptor beta chains follows, all from one sample in a study of blood T cell repertoires in COVID-19. The assay was immunoSEQ multiplex PCR, and TCRdb's table has in-frame clones only and misses some. The table lists around 260,000 clones, around 80% of them singletons, with 4.1% in the top ten. The sequencing input was PBMCs or T cells enriched from blood (not recorded which). All receptors come from a man aged 25-40 years with acute COVID-19. The CDR3 runs from the conserved cysteine through the conserved F or W. Fields, in order: V gene, J gene, CDR3 length, CDR3 protein.

V gene: TRBV28; J gene: TRBJ2-1; CDR3 length: 13; CDR3 protein: CALGSSSYNEQFF
V gene: TRBV7-9; J gene: TRBJ2-3; CDR3 length: 13; CDR3 protein: CASSPSGIESQYF
V gene: TRBV18; J gene: TRBJ1-4; CDR3 length: 16; CDR3 protein: CASSPSVPATNEKLFF
V gene: TRBV12-3/TRBV12-4; J gene: TRBJ1-1; CDR3 length: 12; CDR3 protein: CASTKLNTEAFF
V gene: TRBV7-2; J gene: TRBJ1-5; CDR3 length: 15; CDR3 protein: CASSDLGKGNQPQHF
V gene: TRBV6-5; J gene: TRBJ2-5; CDR3 length: 14; CDR3 protein: CASSTPGTVETQYF
V gene: TRBV30; J gene: TRBJ1-5; CDR3 length: 13; CDR3 protein: CAWNQGARQPQHF
V gene: TRBV6-5; J gene: TRBJ1-2; CDR3 length: 14; CDR3 protein: CASSYTTGVYGYTF
V gene: TRBV6-5; J gene: TRBJ2-1; CDR3 length: 16; CDR3 protein: CASSYSLAGTYNEQFF
V gene: TRBV24-1; J gene: TRBJ2-2; CDR3 length: 16; CDR3 protein: CATSEATSGNTGELFF
V gene: TRBV2; J gene: TRBJ2-2; CDR3 length: 15; CDR3 protein: CASNPRGGNTGELFF
V gene: TRBV7-6; J gene: TRBJ1-1; CDR3 length: 16; CDR3 protein: CASSLAPGQGNTEAFF
V gene: TRBV19; J gene: TRBJ1-2; CDR3 length: 15; CDR3 protein: CASSITGHLPGGYTF
V gene: TRBV5-1; J gene: TRBJ2-1; CDR3 length: 15; CDR3 protein: CASKSGTGVYNEQFF
V gene: TRBV1; J gene: TRBJ1-4; CDR3 length: 14; CDR3 protein: CTSSQDVSNEKLFF
V gene: TRBV19; J gene: TRBJ2-5; CDR3 length: 16; CDR3 protein: CASSGAGLAGRETQYF
V gene: TRBV24-1; J gene: TRBJ1-5; CDR3 length: 16; CDR3 protein: CATSEPRQGDYQPQHF
V gene: TRBV3-1/TRBV3-2; J gene: TRBJ1-5; CDR3 length: 16; CDR3 protein: CASSQTGSGWNQPQHF
V gene: TRBV3-1/TRBV3-2; J gene: TRBJ2-3; CDR3 length: 15; CDR3 protein: CASSQGGLRGDTQYF
V gene: TRBV3-1/TRBV3-2; J gene: TRBJ2-3; CDR3 length: 14; CDR3 protein: CASSPRGGPDTQYF
V gene: TRBV27; J gene: TRBJ1-6; CDR3 length: 12; CDR3 protein: CASSYGQGTLHF
V gene: TRBV7-2; J gene: TRBJ1-4; CDR3 length: 15; CDR3 protein: CASSEDFTTNEKLFF
V gene: TRBV7-9; J gene: TRBJ1-4; CDR3 length: 14; CDR3 protein: CASSQGGANEKLFF
V gene: TRBV19; J gene: TRBJ1-3; CDR3 length: 18; CDR3 protein: CASSRNRLGLSSGNTIYF
V gene: TRBV10-3; J gene: TRBJ2-1; CDR3 length: 15; CDR3 protein: CAISGGPSSYNEQFF
V gene: TRBV18; J gene: TRBJ1-5; CDR3 length: 17; CDR3 protein: CASSRTGVASGDQPQHF
V gene: TRBV11-3; J gene: TRBJ2-3; CDR3 length: 15; CDR3 protein: CASSWTSGIADTQYF
V gene: TRBV7-9; J gene: TRBJ1-5; CDR3 length: 14; CDR3 protein: CASSLGQRNQPQHF
V gene: TRBV28; J gene: TRBJ1-2; CDR3 length: 15; CDR3 protein: CASSLQGQGAGGYTF
V gene: TRBV19; J gene: TRBJ2-2; CDR3 length: 15; CDR3 protein: CASSSPGLNTGELFF
V gene: TRBV7-3; J gene: TRBJ2-1; CDR3 length: 16; CDR3 protein: CASSLTPAGAWNEQFF
V gene: TRBV4-1; J gene: TRBJ2-4; CDR3 length: 22; CDR3 protein: CASSQVPFPSGTTPLAKNIQYF
V gene: TRBV21-1; J gene: TRBJ1-2; CDR3 length: 9; CDR3 protein: CATPDGYTF
V gene: TRBV25-1; J gene: TRBJ2-5; CDR3 length: 17; CDR3 protein: CASSESPTGPGRETQYF
V gene: TRBV19; J gene: TRBJ2-2; CDR3 length: 16; CDR3 protein: CASSSRTGMGAGELFF
V gene: TRBV9; J gene: TRBJ2-3; CDR3 length: 16; CDR3 protein: CASSVIGDLSTDTQYF
V gene: TRBV20-1; J gene: TRBJ1-5; CDR3 length: 11; CDR3 protein: CSVQGVGTQHF
V gene: TRBV5-5; J gene: TRBJ2-2; CDR3 length: 15; CDR3 protein: CASSSGRDYTGELFF
V gene: TRBV5-1; J gene: TRBJ2-5; CDR3 length: 16; CDR3 protein: CASSLKDLAGEETQYF
V gene: TRBV15; J gene: TRBJ1-1; CDR3 length: 15; CDR3 protein: CATSGRGAVITEAFF
V gene: TRBV5-1; J gene: TRBJ2-1; CDR3 length: 15; CDR3 protein: CASRVRGGPTNEQFF
V gene: TRBV24-1; J gene: TRBJ1-2; CDR3 length: 14; CDR3 protein: CATSANVGAGGYTF
V gene: TRBV27; J gene: TRBJ2-5; CDR3 length: 14; CDR3 protein: CASSWDSFQETQYF
V gene: TRBV7-3; J gene: TRBJ1-4; CDR3 length: 15; CDR3 protein: CASSLERGSNEKLFF
V gene: TRBV2; J gene: TRBJ2-1; CDR3 length: 15; CDR3 protein: CASSEVGSSYNEQFF
V gene: TRBV5-1; J gene: TRBJ2-2; CDR3 length: 16; CDR3 protein: CASSSRVAGGTGELFF
V gene: TRBV15; J gene: TRBJ1-5; CDR3 length: 14; CDR3 protein: CATSRDRIDQPQHF
V gene: TRBV19; J gene: TRBJ1-1; CDR3 length: 13; CDR3 protein: CASSIPRNTEAFF
V gene: TRBV27; J gene: TRBJ2-3; CDR3 length: 15; CDR3 protein: CASNRLAGNTDTQYF
V gene: TRBV7-9; J gene: TRBJ2-1; CDR3 length: 15; CDR3 protein: CASSLRLGAYNEQFF
V gene: TRBV27; J gene: TRBJ2-3; CDR3 length: 15; CDR3 protein: CATRFGQTGTDTQYF
V gene: TRBV6-2/TRBV6-3; J gene: TRBJ2-6; CDR3 length: 14; CDR3 protein: CASSESSGANVLTF